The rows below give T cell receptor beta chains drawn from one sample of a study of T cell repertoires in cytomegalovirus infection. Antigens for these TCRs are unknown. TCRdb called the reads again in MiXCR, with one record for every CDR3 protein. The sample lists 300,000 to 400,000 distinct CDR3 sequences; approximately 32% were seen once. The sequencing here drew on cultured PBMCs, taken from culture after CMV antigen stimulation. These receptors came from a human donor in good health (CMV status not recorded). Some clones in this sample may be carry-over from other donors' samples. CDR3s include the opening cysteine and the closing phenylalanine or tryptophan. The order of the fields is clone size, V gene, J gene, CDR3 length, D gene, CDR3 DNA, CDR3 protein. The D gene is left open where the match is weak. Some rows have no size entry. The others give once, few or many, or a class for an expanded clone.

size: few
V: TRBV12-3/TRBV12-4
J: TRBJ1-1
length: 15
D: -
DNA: TGTGCCAGCAGTTTAATGGGGGGCACGGACACTGAAGCTTTCTTT
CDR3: CASSLMGGTDTEAFF

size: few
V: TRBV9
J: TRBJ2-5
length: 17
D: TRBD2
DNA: TGTGCCAGCAGCCCCCGGACTAGCGGGAGGATCACGGAGACCCAGTACTTC
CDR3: CASSPRTSGRITETQYF

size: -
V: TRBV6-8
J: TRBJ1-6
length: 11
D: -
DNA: TGTGCCAGCAGTCGCGGACAGAATCTCCACTTT
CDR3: CASSRGQNLHF

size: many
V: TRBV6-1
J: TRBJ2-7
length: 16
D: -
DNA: TGTGCCAGCAGTGCGAAACGGTTAGCGACTTCCTACGAGCAGTACTTC
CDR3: CASSAKRLATSYEQYF

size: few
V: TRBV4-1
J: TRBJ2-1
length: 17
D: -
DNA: TGCGCCAGCAGCCAAGTCCCTGGGGCCAGGACGTACAATGAGCAGTTCTTC
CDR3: CASSQVPGARTYNEQFF

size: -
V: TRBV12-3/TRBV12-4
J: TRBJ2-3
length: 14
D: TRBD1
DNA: TGTGCCGCCGGACAGGGGGCGGGAACAGATACGCAGTATTTT
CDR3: CAAGQGAGTDTQYF

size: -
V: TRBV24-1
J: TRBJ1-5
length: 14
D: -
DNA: TGTGCCACCCAGAGCTTGGGCTCCAATCAGCCCCAGCATTTT
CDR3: CATQSLGSNQPQHF

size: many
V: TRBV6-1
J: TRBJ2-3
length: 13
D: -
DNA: TGTGCCAGCGCTCCAAGGGGGACAGATACGCAGTATTTT
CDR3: CASAPRGTDTQYF

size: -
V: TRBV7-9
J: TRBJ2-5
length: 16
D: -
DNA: TGTGCCAGCATCCCGGGCCGTCAGACCTTCCAAGAGACCCAGTACTTC
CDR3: CASIPGRQTFQETQYF

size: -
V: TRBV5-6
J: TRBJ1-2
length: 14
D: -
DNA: TGTGCCAGCAGCTTCGTTGGACGGGACTATGGCTACACCTTC
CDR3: CASSFVGRDYGYTF

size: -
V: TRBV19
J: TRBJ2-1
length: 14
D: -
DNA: TGTGCCAGTAGGGTTATGGGGGCGCGGAATGAGCAGTTCTTC
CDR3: CASRVMGARNEQFF

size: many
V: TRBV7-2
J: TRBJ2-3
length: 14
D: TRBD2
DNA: TGTGCCAGCAGCCGATCAGCGGGAGTGGATACGCAGTATTTT
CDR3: CASSRSAGVDTQYF

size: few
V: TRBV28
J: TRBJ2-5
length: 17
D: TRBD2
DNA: TGTGCCAGCAGTTTCTCTGTCACTAGCGGGTTTCAAGAGACCCAGTACTTC
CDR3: CASSFSVTSGFQETQYF

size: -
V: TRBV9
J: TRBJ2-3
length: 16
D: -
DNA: TGTGCCAGCAGCTTACAAGGGGAACCTAGCACAGATACGCAGTATTTT
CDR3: CASSLQGEPSTDTQYF

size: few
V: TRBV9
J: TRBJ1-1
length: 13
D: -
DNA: TGTGCCAGCAGCATACAGACGGACACTGAAGCTTTCTTT
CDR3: CASSIQTDTEAFF

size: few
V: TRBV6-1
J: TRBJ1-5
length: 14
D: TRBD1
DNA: TGTGCCAGCACTGGACAGGGTTTGGATCAGCCCCAGCATTTT
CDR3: CASTGQGLDQPQHF

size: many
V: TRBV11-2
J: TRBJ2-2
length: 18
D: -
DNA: TGTGCCAGCAGCTTAGCCCCCCCCGGGACCTTTAACACCGGGGAGCTGTTTTTT
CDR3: CASSLAPPGTFNTGELFF

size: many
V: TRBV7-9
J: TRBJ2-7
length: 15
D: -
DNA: TGTGCCAGCAGCTTAGTGGGGCTTAGCTCCTACGAGCAGTACTTC
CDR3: CASSLVGLSSYEQYF

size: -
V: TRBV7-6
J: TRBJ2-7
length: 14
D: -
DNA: TGTGCCAGCAGCCTCTCGGGACAAACCTACGAGCAGTACTTC
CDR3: CASSLSGQTYEQYF

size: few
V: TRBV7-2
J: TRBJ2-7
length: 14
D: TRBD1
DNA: TGTGCCAGCAGCCAGGACAGGTACTCGTACGAGCAGTACTTC
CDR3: CASSQDRYSYEQYF

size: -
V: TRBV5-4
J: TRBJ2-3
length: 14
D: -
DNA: TGTGCCAGCAGCCCGAGGGACCTGGCAGATACGCAGTATTTT
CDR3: CASSPRDLADTQYF

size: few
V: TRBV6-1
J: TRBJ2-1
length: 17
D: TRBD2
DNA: TGTGCCAGCAGTAACAGACTAGCGGGGGGCCTCCTTATAGAGCAGTTCTTC
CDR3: CASSNRLAGGLLIEQFF

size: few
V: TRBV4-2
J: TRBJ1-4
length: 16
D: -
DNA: TGTGCCAGCAGCCAGGAGGGGAGGGGAACTAATGAAAAACTGTTTTTT
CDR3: CASSQEGRGTNEKLFF

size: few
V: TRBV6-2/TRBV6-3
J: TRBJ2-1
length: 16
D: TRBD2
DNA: TGTGCCAGCAGTTACACCTTGCGGGAGGTTGTTAATGAGCAGTTCTTC
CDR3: CASSYTLREVVNEQFF

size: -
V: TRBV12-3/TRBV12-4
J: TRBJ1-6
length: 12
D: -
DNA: TGTGCCAGCAAGTACGGCGCTTCACCCCTCCACTTT
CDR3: CASKYGASPLHF

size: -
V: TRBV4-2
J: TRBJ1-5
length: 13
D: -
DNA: TGTGCCAGCAGCCAAGTCAGCAATCAGCCCCAGCATTTT
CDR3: CASSQVSNQPQHF

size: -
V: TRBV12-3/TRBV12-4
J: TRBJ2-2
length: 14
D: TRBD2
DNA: TGTGCCAGCAGGCAGCGGGAGATCACCGGGGAGCTGTTTTTT
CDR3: CASRQREITGELFF

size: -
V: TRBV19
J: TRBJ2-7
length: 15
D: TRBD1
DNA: TGTGCCAGTTCAAACGGACAGGGGGGTTCCTACGAGCAGTACTTC
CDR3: CASSNGQGGSYEQYF

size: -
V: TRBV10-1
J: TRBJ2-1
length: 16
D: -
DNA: TGCGCCAGCAGTGAGTTGGTGAGGGACTCCTACAATGAGCAGTTCTTC
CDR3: CASSELVRDSYNEQFF

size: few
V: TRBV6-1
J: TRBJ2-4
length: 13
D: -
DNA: TGTGCCAGCAGTGAACCAGGGCCGGGCATTCAGTACTTC
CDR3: CASSEPGPGIQYF

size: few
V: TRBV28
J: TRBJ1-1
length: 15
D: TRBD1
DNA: TGTGCCAGCAGTCCTCCGGGACAGGGTAAAACTGAAGCTTTCTTT
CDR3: CASSPPGQGKTEAFF

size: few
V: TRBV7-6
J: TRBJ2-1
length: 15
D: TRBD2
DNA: TGTGCCAGCAGCGCCGGACTAGCCAACTACAATGAGCAGTTCTTC
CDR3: CASSAGLANYNEQFF

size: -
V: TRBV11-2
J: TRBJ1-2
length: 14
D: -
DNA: TGTGCCAGCAGCTCTGCGAAGGGGACGTATGGCTACACCTTC
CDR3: CASSSAKGTYGYTF

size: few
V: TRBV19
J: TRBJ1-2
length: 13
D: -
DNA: TGTGCCAGTAGTATTGCAGACCGCTATGGCTACACCTTC
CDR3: CASSIADRYGYTF

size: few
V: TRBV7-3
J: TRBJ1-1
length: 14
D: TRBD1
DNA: TGTGCCAGCAGGCGACAGGGGGAGAACACTGAAGCTTTCTTT
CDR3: CASRRQGENTEAFF

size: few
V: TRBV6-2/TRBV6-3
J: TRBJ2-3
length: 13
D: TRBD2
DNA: TGTGCCAGCAGCCCGGACGGGGGGGATACGCAGTATTTT
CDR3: CASSPDGGDTQYF

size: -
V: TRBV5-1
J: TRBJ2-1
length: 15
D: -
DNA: TGCGCCAGCAGCTTGGCCAGTGGCTGGGAGGATGAGCAGTTCTTC
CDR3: CASSLASGWEDEQFF

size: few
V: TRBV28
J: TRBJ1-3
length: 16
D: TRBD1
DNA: TGTGCCAGCAGTTTCGGACAGGAAATCGCCGGAAACACCATATATTTT
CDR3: CASSFGQEIAGNTIYF

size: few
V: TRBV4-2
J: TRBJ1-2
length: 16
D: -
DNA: TGTGCCAGCAGCCAATCCAGTGGGGGGGACGACTATGGCTACACCTTC
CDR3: CASSQSSGGDDYGYTF

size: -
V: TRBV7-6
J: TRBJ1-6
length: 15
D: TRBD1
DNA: TGTGCCAGCAGCTTGACAGGGTCAGGTTACTCACCCCTCCACTTT
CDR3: CASSLTGSGYSPLHF

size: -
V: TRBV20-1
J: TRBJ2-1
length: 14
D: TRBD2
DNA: TGCAGTGCTAGCGGTCTAGCGGGAGGCAATGAGCAGTTCTTC
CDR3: CSASGLAGGNEQFF

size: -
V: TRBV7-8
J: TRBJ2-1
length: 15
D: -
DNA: TGTGCCAGCAGCCTACTGGGGGGCCCCTACAATGAGCAGTTCTTC
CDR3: CASSLLGGPYNEQFF

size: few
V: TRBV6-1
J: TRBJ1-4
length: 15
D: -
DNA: TGTGCCAGCAGTGAAGCGCAGAAGGGGAATGAAAAACTGTTTTTT
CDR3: CASSEAQKGNEKLFF

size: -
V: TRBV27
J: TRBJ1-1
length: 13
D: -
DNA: TGTGCCAGCAGGGGGGCGTCCGACACTGAAGCTTTCTTT
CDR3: CASRGASDTEAFF

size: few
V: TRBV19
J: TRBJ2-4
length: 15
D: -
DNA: TGTGCCAGTTCAGTGGCGGGAATAGCCAAAAACATTCAGTACTTC
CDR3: CASSVAGIAKNIQYF

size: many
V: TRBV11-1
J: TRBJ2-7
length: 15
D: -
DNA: TGTGCCAGCAGCTTAATCAGTATGCCGACCTACGAGCAGTACTTC
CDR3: CASSLISMPTYEQYF

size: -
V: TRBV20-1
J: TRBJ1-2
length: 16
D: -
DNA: TGCAGTGCTAGAGATAGGAGAGGGGTGGATAACTATGGCTACACCTTC
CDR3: CSARDRRGVDNYGYTF

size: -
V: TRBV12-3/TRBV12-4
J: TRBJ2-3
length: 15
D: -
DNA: TGTGCCAGCAGTTTAGCGGGACACAGCGCAAATACGCAGTATTTT
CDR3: CASSLAGHSANTQYF

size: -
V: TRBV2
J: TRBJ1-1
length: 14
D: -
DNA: TGTGCCAGCAGTGAATCGGCAGCTAACACTGAAGCTTTCTTT
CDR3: CASSESAANTEAFF

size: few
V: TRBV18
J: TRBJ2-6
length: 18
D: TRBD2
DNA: TGTGCCAGCTCAGGCGTAGCGGGAGAGCTCTCTGGGGCCAACGTCCTGACTTTC
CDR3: CASSGVAGELSGANVLTF

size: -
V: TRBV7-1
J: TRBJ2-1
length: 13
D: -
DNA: TGTGCCAGCAGCTCTCCAGGCTACAATGAGCAGTTCTTC
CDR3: CASSSPGYNEQFF

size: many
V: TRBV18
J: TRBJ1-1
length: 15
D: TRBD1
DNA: TGTGCCAGCTCACTAAAACAGGGGGCGCGGACTGAAGCTTTCTTT
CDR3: CASSLKQGARTEAFF

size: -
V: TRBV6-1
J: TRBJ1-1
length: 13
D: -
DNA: TGTGCCAGCAGTGAACTGGGCAGGACTGAAGCTTTCTTT
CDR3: CASSELGRTEAFF